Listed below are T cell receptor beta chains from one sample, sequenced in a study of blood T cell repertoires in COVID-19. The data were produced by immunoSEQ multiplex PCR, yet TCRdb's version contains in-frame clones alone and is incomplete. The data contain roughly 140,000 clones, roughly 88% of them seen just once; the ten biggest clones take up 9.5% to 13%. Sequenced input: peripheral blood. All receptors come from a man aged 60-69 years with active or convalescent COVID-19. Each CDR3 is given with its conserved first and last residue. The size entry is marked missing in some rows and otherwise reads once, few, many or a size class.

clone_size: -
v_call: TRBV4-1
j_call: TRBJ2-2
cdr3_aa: CASSQKGQLTGELFF

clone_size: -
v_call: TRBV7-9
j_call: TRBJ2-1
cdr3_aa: CASSLDAGHEQFF

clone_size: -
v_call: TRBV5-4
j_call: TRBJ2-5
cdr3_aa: CASSSAGETQYF

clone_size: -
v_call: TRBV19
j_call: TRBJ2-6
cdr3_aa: CASSIFGSPPSSGANVLTF

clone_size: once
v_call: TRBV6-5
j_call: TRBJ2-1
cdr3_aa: CASSLSNEQFF

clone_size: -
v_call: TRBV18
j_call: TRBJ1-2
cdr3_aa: CASSPQRGSANYGYTF

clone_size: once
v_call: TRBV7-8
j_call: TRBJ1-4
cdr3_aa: CASSPRDRGNEKLFF

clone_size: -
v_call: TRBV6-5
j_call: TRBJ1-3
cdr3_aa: CASSRTGGRNTIYF

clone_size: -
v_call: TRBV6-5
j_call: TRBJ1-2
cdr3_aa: CASSYLRQGAVGGYTF

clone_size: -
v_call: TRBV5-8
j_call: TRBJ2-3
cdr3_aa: CASSPRGQPTSPDTQYF

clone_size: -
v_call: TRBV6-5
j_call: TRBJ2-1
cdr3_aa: CASSYSAGTFYNEQFF

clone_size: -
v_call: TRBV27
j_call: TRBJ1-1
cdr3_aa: CASSFFIRGQNIEAFF

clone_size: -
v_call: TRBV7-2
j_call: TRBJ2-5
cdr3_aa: CASSLSLTGYQETQYF

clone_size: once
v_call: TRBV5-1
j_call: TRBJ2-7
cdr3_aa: CASSFSPTYEQYF

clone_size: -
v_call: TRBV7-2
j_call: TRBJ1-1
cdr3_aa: CASSLEASNTEAFF

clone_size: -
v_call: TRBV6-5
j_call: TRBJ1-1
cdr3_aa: CASTWAENTEAFF

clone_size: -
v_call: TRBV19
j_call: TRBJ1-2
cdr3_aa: CASSGTGLNYGYTF

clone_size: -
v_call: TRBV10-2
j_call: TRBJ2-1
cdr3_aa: CASRDPGLAGGEQFF

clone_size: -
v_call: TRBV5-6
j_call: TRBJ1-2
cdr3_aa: CASSFAGTGGTGGYTF

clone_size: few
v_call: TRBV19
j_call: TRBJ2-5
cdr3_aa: CASKGGRGETQYF

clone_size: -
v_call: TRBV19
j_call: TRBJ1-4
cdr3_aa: CATGFGQNEKLFF

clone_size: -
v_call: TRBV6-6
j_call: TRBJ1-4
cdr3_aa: CASSAGGVGNEKLFF

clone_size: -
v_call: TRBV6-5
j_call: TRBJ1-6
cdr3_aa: CASSYGQGASPLHF

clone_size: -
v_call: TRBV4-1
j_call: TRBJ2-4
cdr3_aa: CASSQELRTLKNIQYF

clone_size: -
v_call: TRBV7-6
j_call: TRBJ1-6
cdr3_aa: CASSSQTGKNSPLHF

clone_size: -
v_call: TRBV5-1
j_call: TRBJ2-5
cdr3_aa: CASSSGQGFVETQYF

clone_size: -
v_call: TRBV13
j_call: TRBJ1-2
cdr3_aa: CASSSQGMGTFGYTF

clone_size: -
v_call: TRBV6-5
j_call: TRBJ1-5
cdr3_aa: CASSYSARSNQPQHF

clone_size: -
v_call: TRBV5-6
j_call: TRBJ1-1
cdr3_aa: CASSQDRGEMNTEAFF

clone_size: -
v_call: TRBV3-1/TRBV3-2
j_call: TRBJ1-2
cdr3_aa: CASSQDRQGGGYTF